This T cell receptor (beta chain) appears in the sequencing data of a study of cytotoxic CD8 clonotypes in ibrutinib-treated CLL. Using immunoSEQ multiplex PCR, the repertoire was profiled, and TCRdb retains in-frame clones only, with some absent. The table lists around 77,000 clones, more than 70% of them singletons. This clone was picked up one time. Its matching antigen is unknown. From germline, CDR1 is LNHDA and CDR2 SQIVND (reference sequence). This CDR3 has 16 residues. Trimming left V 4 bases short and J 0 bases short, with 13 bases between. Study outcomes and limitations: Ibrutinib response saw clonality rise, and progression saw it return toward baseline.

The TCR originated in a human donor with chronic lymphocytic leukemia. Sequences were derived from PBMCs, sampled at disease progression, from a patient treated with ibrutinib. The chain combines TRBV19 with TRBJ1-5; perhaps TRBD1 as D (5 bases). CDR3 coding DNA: TGTGCCAGTAGTACTGGGACCGAGTATAGCAATCAGCCCCAGCATTTT. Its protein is CASSTGTEYSNQPQHF.